This T cell receptor beta chain is drawn from a study of long-term antiretroviral therapy in people with HIV. Study observations and caveats: In HIV, the repertoires covered a tighter span of CDR3 lengths than in controls. Although diversity increased after ART, it remained lower than in transplant donor controls. The repertoire was dominated at all time points by clones expanded before ART.

People in the study who had HIV all got their treatment in the United States. This CDR3 has 15 residues. Trimming stripped 1 base from V and 9 bases from J, with 16 bases between. CDR1 and CDR2 (germline): MGHRA, YSYEKL. Turning to this clone: Its antigen is as yet unknown.

Researchers ran immunoSEQ v3.0 at survey level. The data were produced by immunoSEQ multiplex PCR, yet TCRdb's version contains in-frame clones alone and is incomplete. The sample lists approximately 32,000 clones, about 80% occurring once. This TCR came from a young man with HIV. The chain couples TRBV4-1 to TRBJ1-5; the D gene is possibly TRBD1 (5 bases). Specimen: unsorted PBMCs, collected 0.4 years before starting antiretroviral therapy. The CDR3 loop reads CASSQVPQGAGPQHF. CDR3 sequence (DNA): TGCGCCAGCAGCCAAGTTCCTCAGGGCGCGGGGCCCCAGCATTTT.